Included here is one TCR beta chain sequence, with context. These data originate in a study of blood T cell repertoires in COVID-19. Overall study: Acute and convalescent COVID-19 samples came from the United States, Italy and Spain.

Authors' processing steps: Amplification from reference gene primers served as the basis for estimated nucleated cell counts. Produced via immunoSEQ multiplex PCR; TCRdb's table is partial and in-frame only. V, J and clone size derive from that table, while D and trimming were established from the DNA sequence. The data contain 180,000 or so clones, around 80% of them singletons. Per the germline V gene, CDR1 is MNHNY and CDR2 is SVGAGI (reference sequence). V gave up 2 bases and J gave up 6 bases, with 17 bases separating them. This CDR3 comprises 15 residues. Followed longitudinally, the Seattle patients had been enrolled during active infection.

Specimen: peripheral blood. The rearrangement links TRBV6-6 to TRBJ2-7; D may be TRBD1 (5 bases). The clonotype comes from a woman in her thirties or forties with COVID-19, enrolled during active disease. The DNA of the CDR3 is TGTGCCAGCAGTTACGATGGGCAGGGTGTCTCCGAGCAGTACTTC. Protein product: CASSYDGQGVSEQYF.